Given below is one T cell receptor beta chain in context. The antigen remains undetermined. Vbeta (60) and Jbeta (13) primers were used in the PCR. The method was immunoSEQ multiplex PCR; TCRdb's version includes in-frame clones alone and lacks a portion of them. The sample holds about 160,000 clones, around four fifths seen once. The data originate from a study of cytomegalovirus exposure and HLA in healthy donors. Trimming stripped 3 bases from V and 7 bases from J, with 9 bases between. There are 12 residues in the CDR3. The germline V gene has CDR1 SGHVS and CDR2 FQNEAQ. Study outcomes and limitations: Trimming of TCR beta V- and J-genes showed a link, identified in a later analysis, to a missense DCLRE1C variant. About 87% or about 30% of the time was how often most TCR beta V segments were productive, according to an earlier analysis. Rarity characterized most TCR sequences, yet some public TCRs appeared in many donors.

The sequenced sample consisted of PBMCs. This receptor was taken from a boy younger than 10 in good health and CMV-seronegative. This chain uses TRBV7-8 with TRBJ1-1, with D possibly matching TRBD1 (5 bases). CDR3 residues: CASSFGQGEAFF. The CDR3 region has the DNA TGTGCCAGCAGCTTCGGACAAGGTGAAGCTTTCTTT. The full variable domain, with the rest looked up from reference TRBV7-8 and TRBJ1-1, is GAGVSQSPRYKVAKRGQDVALRCDPISGHVSLFWYQQALGQGPEFLTYFQNEAQLDKSGLPSDRFFAERPEGSVSTLKIQRTQQEDSAVYLCASSFGQGEAFFGQGTRLTVV.